Listed below are T cell receptor beta chains from one sample, sequenced in a study of vaccination and CD4 T cells after COVID-19. Antigen specificity for these receptors is unknown. MiXCR, run by TCRdb on the PCR reads, gives a single entry per CDR3 protein. Seen here are 15,000 to 20,000 distinct CDR3 sequences, 60% observed once, and the top ten hold around a tenth. Material: CD4+ T cells from blood, cultured in vitro. The source is a human donor who had recovered from COVID-19. CDR3s include the opening cysteine and the closing phenylalanine or tryptophan. The order of the fields is V gene, J gene, CDR3 protein.

TRBV6-1	TRBJ2-3	CASMSGKGTDTQYF
TRBV15	TRBJ2-2	CATEGQGNTGELFF
TRBV20-1	TRBJ2-1	CSAISGSSYNEQFF
TRBV2	TRBJ1-1	CASSDRVNTEAFF
TRBV20-1	TRBJ2-5	CSARDPRYQETQYF
TRBV7-9	TRBJ2-7	CASSNHEQYF
TRBV6-4	TRBJ1-5	CASRPPGGFEQPQHF
TRBV10-3	TRBJ2-5	CAIGGGVAGDTKGTQYF
TRBV7-6	TRBJ2-7	CASSPRGRGADEQYF
TRBV14	TRBJ1-1	CASSQTVWNTEAFF
TRBV6-1	TRBJ2-5	CASSPGVRETQYF
TRBV15	TRBJ2-5	CATSRDRLSGTSQETQYF
TRBV30	TRBJ1-1	CAWTPTRQVGMVNTEVFF
TRBV4-1	TRBJ1-2	CASSHGKGQGNYGYTF
TRBV20-1	TRBJ1-2	CSASDPGGRGYTF
TRBV6-1	TRBJ1-2	CASSQGGERYGYTF
TRBV11-1	TRBJ2-6	CASSLGRAGANVLTF
TRBV20-1	TRBJ1-2	CSARPRGTGVYGYTF
TRBV5-1	TRBJ2-7	CASSLAWGQVVREQYF
TRBV10-1	TRBJ1-2	CASPRNRYGYTF
TRBV6-5	TRBJ1-2	CASRLGPPESGGYTF
TRBV20-1	TRBJ2-5	CSARDPDRGKETQYF
TRBV10-2	TRBJ1-5	CASSPTNRAGQPQHF
TRBV20-1	TRBJ1-1	CSASGQGALSGTEAFF
TRBV4-1	.	CASSQATGGGYEQYF
TRBV6-5	TRBJ2-7	CASSYRLAGVEQYF
TRBV18	TRBJ2-1	CASSNGLVYYNEQFF
TRBV20-1	TRBJ1-5	CSARTEGSNQPQHF
TRBV6-1	TRBJ1-2	CASKEGRNYGYTF
TRBV20-1	TRBJ1-3	CSAPDRTNSGNTIYF